Listed here is a single T cell receptor beta chain. Germline lookup yields CDR1 SNHLY and CDR2 FYNNEI. This CDR3 has 13 residues. Trimming took off 7 bases at V and 2 bases at J, with 9 bases between the two ends. Produced via immunoSEQ multiplex PCR; TCRdb's table is partial and in-frame only. The repertoire holds about 1.1 million clones, 77% seen once, with roughly 0.83% in the top ten. The source of the sample is a study of shared clonotypes between healthy human individuals. Sequences were obtained from memory CD4+ T cells from PBMCs. The subset here: CD45RA-negative fraction. The clonotype comes from a man aged 18 to 35 in good health. Some clones in this sample may be carry-over from other donors' samples. The chain uses TRBV2 and TRBJ2-4, with D tentatively TRBD1 or TRBD2 (5 bases each). The CDR3 spells CASTGQTKNIQYF. The CDR3 DNA follows: TGTGCCAGCACGGGGCAAACCAAAAACATTCAGTACTTC. The full variable domain, its missing parts supplied by reference TRBV2 and TRBJ2-4, is EPEVTQTPSHQVTQMGQEVILRCVPISNHLYFYWYRQILGQKVEFLVSFYNNEISEKSEIFDDQFSVERPDGSNFTLKIRSTKLEDSAMYFCASTGQTKNIQYFGAGTRLSVL.